This T cell receptor beta chain was sequenced during a study of T-cell reconstitution after alpha-beta-depleted transplantation in children. Unique molecular identifiers were incorporated into the prepared TCRbeta library. TCRdb reanalysed the PCR reads using MiXCR and keeps one entry per CDR3 protein. The sample yields 700,000 to 850,000 distinct CDR3 sequences, 16% seen once. Regarding the study as a whole: Reportedly, roughly two months post-transplant, alpha-beta T cells arose from several hundred expanded graft clones. Most T-cell counts and diversity one year after the transplant came from T cells that were newly produced. At day 60, the high TCRbeta diversity found in some patients originated from recipient T cells and thymic progenitors that had survived.

Note on this clonotype: What it binds is unknown. At one of its ends the junction is not consistent with the germline gene, which may arise from a read error.

Germline-derived CDR1 and CDR2 are MNHEY and SMNVEV (reference sequence). The CDR3 has 14 residues. The TCR was taken from a male patient aged 5 to 17 who had a stem cell transplant for acute lymphoblastic leukemia, so the T cells may come from the graft donor. The V and J genes are TRBV27 and TRBJ1-1; no definite D call. The source was PBMCs, mostly from graft donor cells, collected 360 days after TCRalphabeta/CD19-depleted stem cell transplant. CDR3 sequence (DNA): TGTGCCAGCAGTTTATCATCTCACTCTCGGTTTGTCCATTTT. This translates into CASSLSSHSRFVHF.